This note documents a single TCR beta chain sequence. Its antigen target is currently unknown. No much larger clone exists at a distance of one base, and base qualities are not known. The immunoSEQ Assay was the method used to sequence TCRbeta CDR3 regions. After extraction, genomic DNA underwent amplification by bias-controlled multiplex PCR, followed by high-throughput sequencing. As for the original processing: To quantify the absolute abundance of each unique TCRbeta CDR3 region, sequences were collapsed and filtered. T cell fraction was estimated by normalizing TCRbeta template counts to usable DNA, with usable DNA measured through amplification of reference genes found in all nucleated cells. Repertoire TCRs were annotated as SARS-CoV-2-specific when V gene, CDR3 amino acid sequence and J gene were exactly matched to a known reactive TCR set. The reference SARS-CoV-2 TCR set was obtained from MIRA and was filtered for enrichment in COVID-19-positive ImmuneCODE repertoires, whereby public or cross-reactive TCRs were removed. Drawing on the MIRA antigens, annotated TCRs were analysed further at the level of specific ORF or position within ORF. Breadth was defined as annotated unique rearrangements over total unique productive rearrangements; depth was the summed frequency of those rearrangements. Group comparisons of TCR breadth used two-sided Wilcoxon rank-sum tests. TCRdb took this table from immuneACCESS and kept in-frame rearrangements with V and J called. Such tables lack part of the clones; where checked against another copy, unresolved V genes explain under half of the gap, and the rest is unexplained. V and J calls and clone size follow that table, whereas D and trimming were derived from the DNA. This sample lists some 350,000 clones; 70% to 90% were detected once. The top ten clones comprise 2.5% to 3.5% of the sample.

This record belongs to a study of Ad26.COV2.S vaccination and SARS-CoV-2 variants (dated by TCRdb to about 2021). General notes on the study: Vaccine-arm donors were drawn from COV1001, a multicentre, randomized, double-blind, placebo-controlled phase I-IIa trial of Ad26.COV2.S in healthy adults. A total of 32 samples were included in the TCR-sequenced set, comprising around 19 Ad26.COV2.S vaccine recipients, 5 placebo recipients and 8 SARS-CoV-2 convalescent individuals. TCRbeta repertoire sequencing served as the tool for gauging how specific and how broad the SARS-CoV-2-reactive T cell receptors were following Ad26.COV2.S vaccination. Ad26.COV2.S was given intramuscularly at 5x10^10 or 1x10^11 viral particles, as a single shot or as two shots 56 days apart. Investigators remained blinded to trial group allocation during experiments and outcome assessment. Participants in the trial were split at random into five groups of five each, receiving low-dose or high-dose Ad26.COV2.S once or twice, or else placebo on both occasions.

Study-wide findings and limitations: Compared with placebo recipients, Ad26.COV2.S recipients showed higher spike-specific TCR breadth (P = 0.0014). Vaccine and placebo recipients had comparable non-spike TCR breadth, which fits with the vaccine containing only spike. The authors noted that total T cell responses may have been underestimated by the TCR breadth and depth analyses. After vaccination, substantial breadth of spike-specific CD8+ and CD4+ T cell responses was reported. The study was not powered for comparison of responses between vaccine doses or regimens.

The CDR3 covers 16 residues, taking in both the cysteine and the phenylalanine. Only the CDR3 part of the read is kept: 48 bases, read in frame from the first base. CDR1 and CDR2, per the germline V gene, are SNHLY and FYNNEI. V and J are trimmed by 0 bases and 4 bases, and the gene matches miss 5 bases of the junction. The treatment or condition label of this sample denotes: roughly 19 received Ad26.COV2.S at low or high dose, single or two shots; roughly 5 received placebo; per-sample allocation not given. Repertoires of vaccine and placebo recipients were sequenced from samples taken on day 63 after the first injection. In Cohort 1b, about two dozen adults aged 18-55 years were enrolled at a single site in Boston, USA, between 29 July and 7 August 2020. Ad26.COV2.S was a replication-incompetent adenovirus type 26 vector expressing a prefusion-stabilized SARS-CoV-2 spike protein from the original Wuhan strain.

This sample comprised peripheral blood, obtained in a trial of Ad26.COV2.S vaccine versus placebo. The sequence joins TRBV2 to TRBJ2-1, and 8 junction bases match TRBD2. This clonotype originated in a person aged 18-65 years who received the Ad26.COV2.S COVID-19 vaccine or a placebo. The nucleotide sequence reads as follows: TGTGCCAGCAGTGAAGCTAGAGTAGCGGGGTACAATGAGCAGTTCTTC. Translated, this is CASSEARVAGYNEQFF.